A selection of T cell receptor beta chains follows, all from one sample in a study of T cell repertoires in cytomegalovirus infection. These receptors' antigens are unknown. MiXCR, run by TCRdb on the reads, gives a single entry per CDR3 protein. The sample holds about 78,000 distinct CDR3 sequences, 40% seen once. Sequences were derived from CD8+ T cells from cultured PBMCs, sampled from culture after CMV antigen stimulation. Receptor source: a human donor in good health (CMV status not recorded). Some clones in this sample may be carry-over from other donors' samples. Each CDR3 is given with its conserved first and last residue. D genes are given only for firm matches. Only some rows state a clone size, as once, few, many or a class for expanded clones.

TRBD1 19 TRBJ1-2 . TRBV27 TGTGCCAGCAGTTTATGGGGAGGAGGACAGGGATTCTCGAGTGATGGCTACACCTTC CASSLWGGGQGFSSDGYTF
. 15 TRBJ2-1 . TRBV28 TGTGCCAGCAGAGAACAGGGAGGTTCCGCCAATGAGCAGTTCTTC CASREQGGSANEQFF
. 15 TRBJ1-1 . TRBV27 TGTGCCAGCAGTCCCTGGGGCAGTGGGGGGACTGAAGCTTTCTTT CASSPWGSGGTEAFF
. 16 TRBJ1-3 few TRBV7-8 TGTGCCAGCAGCCCGAAGACATACACCTCTGGAAACACCATATATTTT CASSPKTYTSGNTIYF
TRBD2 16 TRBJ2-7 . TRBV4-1 TGCGCCAGCAGCCAAGACCCTAGCGGGGGGGCCTACGAGCAGTACTTC CASSQDPSGGAYEQYF
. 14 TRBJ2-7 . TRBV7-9 TGTGCCAGCAGCGGTAGGACCGAGTCCTACGAGCAGTACTTC CASSGRTESYEQYF
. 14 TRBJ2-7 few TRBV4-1 TGCGCCAGCAGCCAAGAATCCAGGTCCTACGAGCAGTACTTC CASSQESRSYEQYF
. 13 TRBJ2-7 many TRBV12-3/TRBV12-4 TGTGCCAGCAGTTTAGCCCAGGGCCACGAGCAGTACTTC CASSLAQGHEQYF
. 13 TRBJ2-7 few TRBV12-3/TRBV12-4 TGTGCCAGCAGTTTAGTAGTGCTCCACGAGCAGTACTTC CASSLVVLHEQYF
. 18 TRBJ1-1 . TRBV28 TGTGCCAGCAGTCCTCTGTTTTGGGAGGGGCCCTTGAACACTGAAGCTTTCTTT CASSPLFWEGPLNTEAFF
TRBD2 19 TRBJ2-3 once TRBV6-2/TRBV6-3 TGTGCCAGCAGTCCAACCGGGACTAGCGGGGGACTAAGCACAGATACGCAGTATTTT CASSPTGTSGGLSTDTQYF
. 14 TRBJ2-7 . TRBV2 TGTGCCAGCAGGGAACGACGGATCTCCTACGAGCAGTACTTC CASRERRISYEQYF
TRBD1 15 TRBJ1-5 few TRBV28 TGTGCCAGCAGTCTAAGACAGGGAAGCAATCAGCCCCAGCATTTT CASSLRQGSNQPQHF
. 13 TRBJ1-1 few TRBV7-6 TGTGCCAGCAGCACTTCAGGGCCCACTGAAGCTTTCTTT CASSTSGPTEAFF
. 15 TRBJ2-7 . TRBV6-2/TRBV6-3 TGTGCCAGCATTTACTCTCCCCGGAGCTCCTACGAGCAGTACTTC CASIYSPRSSYEQYF
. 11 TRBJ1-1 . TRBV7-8 TGTGCCAGCAAGGGCCTCACTGAAGCTTTCTTT CASKGLTEAFF
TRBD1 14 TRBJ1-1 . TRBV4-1 TGCGCCAGCAGCCAGGATCCTAGACAGGGCGAAGCTTTCTTT CASSQDPRQGEAFF
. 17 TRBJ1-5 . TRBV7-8 TGTGCCAGCAGCCCTAGTGTCAGGGGACGAGGCAATCAGCCCCAGCATTTT CASSPSVRGRGNQPQHF
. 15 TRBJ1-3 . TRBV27 TGTGCCAGCAGTACATCAGGGCACTCTGGAAACACCATATATTTT CASSTSGHSGNTIYF
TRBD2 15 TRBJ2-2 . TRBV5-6 TGTTCCAGCAGCTTTCGCGGGGGGGCCTCCGGGGAGCTGTTTTTT CSSSFRGGASGELFF
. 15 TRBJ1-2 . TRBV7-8 TGTGCCAGCAGCCCAGAAACAGCAACTAACTATGGCTACACCTTC CASSPETATNYGYTF
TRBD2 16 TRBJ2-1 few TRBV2 TGTGCCAGAGAGACTAGCGGGGGCGGCTCCTACAATGAGCAGTTCTTC CARETSGGGSYNEQFF
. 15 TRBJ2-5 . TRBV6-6 TGTGCCAGCAGTTACTCGTCCAGGGGTCAAGAGACCCAGTACTTC CASSYSSRGQETQYF
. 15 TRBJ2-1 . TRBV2 TGTGCCAGCAGAATGGGGGGAGGCGCCTACAATGAGCAGTTCTTC CASRMGGGAYNEQFF
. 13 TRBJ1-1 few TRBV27 TGTGCCAGCAGTTTAGCGGGGAACACTGAAGCTTTCTTT CASSLAGNTEAFF
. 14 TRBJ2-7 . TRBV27 TGTGCCAGTTGGCGGGGCCCGAGCTCCTACGAGCAGTACTTC CASWRGPSSYEQYF
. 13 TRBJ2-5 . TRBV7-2 TGTGCCAGCAGCTTACACTTCCAAGAGACCCAGTACTTC CASSLHFQETQYF
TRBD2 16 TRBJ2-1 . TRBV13 TGTGCCAGCAGCTCGACTAGCGGGACGAACTACAATGAGCAGTTCTTC CASSSTSGTNYNEQFF
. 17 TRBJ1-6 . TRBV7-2 TGTGCCAGCAGCTGGGGACCGTCGGAGTCCTATAATTCACCCCTCCACTTT CASSWGPSESYNSPLHF
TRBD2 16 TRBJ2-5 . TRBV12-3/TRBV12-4 TGTGCCAGCAGTCAGTGGGGCGGGGGGTACCAAGAGACCCAGTACTTC CASSQWGGGYQETQYF
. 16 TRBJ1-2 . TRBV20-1 TGCAGTGCTAGAGACCGAACCACAACCTTGGACTATGGCTACACCTTC CSARDRTTTLDYGYTF
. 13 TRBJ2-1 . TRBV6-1 TGTGCCAGCAGTCCCTCCGAGGGGAATGAGCAGTTCTTC CASSPSEGNEQFF
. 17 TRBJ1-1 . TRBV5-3 TGTGCCAGCAGCTTGAAAGAATTAGGGCGTACCAACACTGAAGCTTTCTTT CASSLKELGRTNTEAFF
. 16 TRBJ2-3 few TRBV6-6 TGTGCCAGCAGTGATCGTCCGCCGGGGTTCACAGATACGCAGTATTTT CASSDRPPGFTDTQYF
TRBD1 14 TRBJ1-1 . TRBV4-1 TGCGCCAGCAGCCAAGTTACAGGGGACACTGAAGCTTTCTTT CASSQVTGDTEAFF
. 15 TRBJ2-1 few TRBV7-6 TGTGCCAGCAGCTTAAGAGGGGCGAACATCAATGAGCAGTTCTTC CASSLRGANINEQFF
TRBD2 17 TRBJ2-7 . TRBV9 TGTGCCAGCAGCGGGAACGCAGGGAGCGGGGATTACTACGAGCAGTACTTC CASSGNAGSGDYYEQYF
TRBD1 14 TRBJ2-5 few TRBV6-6 TGTGCCAGCAGTTTGACAGGGTTCGGGGAGACCCAGTACTTC CASSLTGFGETQYF
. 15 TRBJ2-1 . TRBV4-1 TGCGCCAGCAGCCGGCTGAAGGGCGAAGGCAATGAGCAGTTCTTC CASSRLKGEGNEQFF
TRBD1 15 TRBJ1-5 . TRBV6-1 TGTGCCAGCAGAGAGACAGGGTCCTACAATCAGCCCCAGCATTTT CASRETGSYNQPQHF
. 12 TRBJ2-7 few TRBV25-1 TGTGCCAGCCTCTCCGACCGTTACGAGCAGTACTTC CASLSDRYEQYF
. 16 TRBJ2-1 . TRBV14 TGTGCCAGCAGCCAAGGAGCGGACAGCTCCTACAATGAGCAGTTCTTC CASSQGADSSYNEQFF
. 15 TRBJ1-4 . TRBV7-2 TGTGCCAGCAGCCTTCCAGGCATTACTAATGAAAAACTGTTTTTT CASSLPGITNEKLFF
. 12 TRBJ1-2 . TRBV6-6 TGTGCCGGCGACTTCTCCCCCTATGGCTACACCTTC CAGDFSPYGYTF
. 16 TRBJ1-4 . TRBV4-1 TGCGCCAGCAGCCAAGAAAGAGGAGGACAAAATGAAAAACTGTTTTTT CASSQERGGQNEKLFF
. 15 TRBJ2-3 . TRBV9 TGTGCCAGCAGCGTAGAAGGGTACTCCGCAGATACGCAGTATTTT CASSVEGYSADTQYF
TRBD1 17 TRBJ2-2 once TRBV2 TGTGCCAGCAGGCATACGGACAGGACGTTCGACACCGGGGAGCTGTTTTTT CASRHTDRTFDTGELFF
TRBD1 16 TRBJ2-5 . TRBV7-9 TGTGCCAGCAGCCAGCCGGGACAGGGTGGGGAAGAGACCCAGTACTTC CASSQPGQGGEETQYF
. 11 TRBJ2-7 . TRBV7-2 TGTGCCAGCAGCTACCATTACGAGCAGTGCTTC CASSYHYEQCF